Presented here are 27 T cell receptor beta chains from one specimen sequenced in a study of blood T cell repertoires in COVID-19. Profiling relied on immunoSEQ multiplex PCR, and the TCRdb table lists in-frame clones only, not all of them. Among a few hundred thousand clones listed, around nine tenths were seen once. Sequencing used PBMCs or T cells enriched from blood (not recorded which). These receptors came from a woman in her 40s who had recovered from COVID-19.

The chain links TRBV27 to TRBJ2-5; perhaps TRBD1 as D (5 bases). This CDR3 has 14 amino acids. CDR1 is MNHEY, CDR2 SMNVEV, per germline (reference sequence). Trimming removed 6 bases at V and 5 bases at J, with 16 bases between. CDR3 amino acids: CASSRFRDLETQYF. CDR3 bases: TGTGCCAGCAGCAGGTTCAGGGATCTGGAGACCCAGTACTTC.

The chain is built from TRBV5-6 and TRBJ2-1; 10 bases match TRBD2. With 4 bases clipped from V and 0 bases from J, the junction kept 13 bases outside the gene matches. CDR1 and CDR2 (germline): SGHDT, YYEEEE. The CDR3 totals 19 residues. The CDR3 loop is CASSPRLAGRTSSYNEQFF. CDR3 nucleotide sequence: TGTGCCAGCAGCCCACGACTAGCGGGCAGGACTAGCTCCTACAATGAGCAGTTCTTC.

The chain is built from TRBV19 and TRBJ1-1, with D unclear. The germline V gene has CDR1 LNHDA and CDR2 SQIVND (reference sequence). This CDR3 comprises 16 residues. The ends were cut back, 5 bases at V and 0 bases at J, with 16 bases in the middle. The chain's CDR3 is CASSPLRTGMNTEAFF. The CDR3 DNA reads TGTGCCAGTAGTCCCCTGAGGACTGGGATGAACACTGAAGCTTTCTTT.

CDR3 in DNA: TGTGCCAGCAGCTTAATTAAAAGCGGGAGAACAGATACGCAGTATTTT. This sequence encodes CASSLIKSGRTDTQYF. The J gene is TRBJ2-3, the V gene TRBV7-8; 8 bases match TRBD2. V shed 2 bases and J 3 bases; nucleotides not matched to a gene: 7. The CDR3 totals 16 residues. Germline-derived CDR1 and CDR2 are SGHVS and FQNEAQ.

This clone was recorded a few times. The chain couples TRBV5-1 to TRBJ1-3; weak D call: TRBD1 (5 bases). CDR1 and CDR2 (germline): SGHRS, YFSETQ. The CDR3 totals 15 residues. Trimming took 1 base from V and 6 from J, leaving 14 bases between them. The CDR3 DNA reads as TGCGCCAGCAGCTTGACCTCCCGGGGGGAAAACACCATATATTTT. Protein product: CASSLTSRGENTIYF.

V and J are TRBV3-1 (or the pseudogene TRBV3-2) and TRBJ2-1; 11 nucleotides align to TRBD2. CDR3 size: 19 residues. In germline, CDR1 is LGHDT, CDR2 YNNKEL (reference sequence). The junction had 9 bases not matched to a gene; V was cut back by 0 bases and J by 2 bases. The CDR3 sequence is CASSQEASGRLPTYNEQFF. Written as DNA, the CDR3 is TGTGCCAGCAGCCAAGAGGCTAGCGGGAGGCTACCCACCTACAATGAGCAGTTCTTC.

This clone was detected only once. The chain links TRBV5-1 to TRBJ1-4; 8 bases line up with TRBD1. This CDR3 is built from 13 residues. In germline, CDR1 is SGHRS, CDR2 YFSETQ. With V trimmed by 4 bases and J by 8 bases, 4 bases remained unmatched. The CDR3 bases are TGCGCCAGCAGCACAGGGGGGGCGGAAAAACTGTTTTTT. It encodes CASSTGGAEKLFF.

J is TRBJ1-2 and V is TRBV15, with D tentatively TRBD1 (5 bases). This CDR3 is built from 12 residues. Looked up from germline, CDR1 is LNHNV and CDR2 is YYDKDF (reference sequence). Trimming took 5 bases from V and 3 from J, leaving 7 bases between them. The CDR3 bases are TGTGCCACCAGCGGGGGGGACTATGGCTACACCTTC. It codes for CATSGGDYGYTF.

The rearrangement joins TRBV30 to TRBJ1-6; a weak D match, TRBD1 (5 bases). Trimming removed 8 bases from V and 8 bases from J, with 16 bases in between. The V gene's germline CDR1 is GTSNPN and CDR2 SVGIG (reference sequence). This CDR3 is built from 13 residues. CDR3 sequence (DNA): TGTGCCCTCAGATGGGGGGGAGATTCACCCCTCCACTTT. This codes for CALRWGGDSPLHF.

This chain connects TRBV6-1 to TRBJ2-3, with 13 bases lining up with TRBD2. Per the germline V gene, CDR1 is MNHNS and CDR2 is SASEGT. This CDR3 has 17 amino acids. J gave up 6 bases and V 4 bases, and 10 bases lay outside the gene matches. The CDR3 here is CASSGRRLAGGADTQYF. CDR3 DNA: TGTGCCAGCAGTGGCCGGCGACTAGCGGGAGGCGCCGATACGCAGTATTTT.

The CDR3 coding sequence is TGCGCCAGCAGCCATGCGGGGGACTATAATTCACCCCTCCACTTT. Translated, it gives CASSHAGDYNSPLHF. The chain has TRBV4-1 and TRBJ1-6; tentatively, D is TRBD1 (5 bases). Germline V gene data show CDR1 as MGHRA and CDR2 as YSYEKL. Trimming stripped 3 bases from V and 3 bases from J, with 9 bases between. The CDR3 runs 15 residues.

The J gene is TRBJ2-4, the V gene TRBV6-1; TRBD1 aligns across 7 bases. Germline V gene data show CDR1 as MNHNS and CDR2 as SASEGT. The V segment lost 0 bases and the J segment 7 bases; nucleotides outside the gene matches: 6. The CDR3 contains 15 residues. In DNA form, the CDR3 reads TGTGCCAGCAGTGAAGCAGCAGGGGGATGGAACATTCAGTACTTC. Its protein product is CASSEAAGGWNIQYF.

The chain recombines TRBV5-1 with TRBJ1-1, with D maybe TRBD1 (5 bases). The CDR3 runs to 13 residues. In germline, CDR1 is SGHRS, CDR2 YFSETQ. The ends were cut back, 4 bases at V and 3 bases at J, with 10 bases in the middle. The CDR3 protein is CASSPWGDTEAFF. Written as DNA, the CDR3 is TGCGCCAGCAGCCCTTGGGGGGACACTGAAGCTTTCTTT. Full variable domain (missing parts from reference TRBV5-1 and TRBJ1-1): KAGVTQTPRYLIKTRGQQVTLSCSPISGHRSVSWYQQTPGQGLQFLFEYFSETQRNKGNFPGRFSGRQFSNSRSEMNVSTLELGDSALYLCASSPWGDTEAFFGQGTRLTVV.

In this sample, this clone turned up once. The rearrangement links TRBV23-1 to TRBJ2-1, with 10 nucleotides matching TRBD1. TRBV23-1 is sorted into the ORF group, with uncertain function. The J segment lost 9 bases and the V segment lost 7 bases, leaving 21 bases of the junction unmatched. This CDR3 is built from 18 residues. CDR3 protein: CASTRQGANGRANGEQFF. The CDR3 nucleotides are TGCGCCAGCACCCGACAGGGGGCAAACGGGAGGGCTAACGGTGAGCAGTTCTTC.

The chain combines TRBV24-1 with TRBJ2-3, with D possibly matching TRBD1 (6 bases). The CDR3 sequence is 16 residues long. Germline V CDR1 and CDR2: KGHDR, SFDVKD. V lost 2 bases and J lost 1, with 12 bases in between. CDR3 sequence (DNA): TGTGCCACCAGTGATTCGACAGGTAGGGGCACAGATACGCAGTATTTT. Translating it yields CATSDSTGRGTDTQYF.

V usage is TRBV15 and J usage is TRBJ2-7, with D perhaps matching TRBD2 (5 bases). This CDR3 has 14 residues. Germline values: CDR1 LNHNV, CDR2 YYDKDF (reference sequence). V was pared by 3 bases and J by 3 bases, with 12 bases between. The CDR3 loop is CATSSSLAGYEQYF. CDR3 nucleotide sequence: TGTGCCACCAGCAGCTCTCTAGCCGGCTACGAGCAGTACTTC.

This clone was recorded only once. V usage is TRBV7-2 and J usage is TRBJ2-3, with D hard to call. The ends were cut back, 5 bases at V and 5 bases at J, with 11 bases in the middle. CDR3 length: 13 residues. Looked up from germline, CDR1 is SGHTA and CDR2 is FQGNSA. The CDR3 DNA reads as TGTGCCAGCAGCCCTCGGGTCTTAGATACGCAGTATTTT. This translates into CASSPRVLDTQYF. The complete variable domain, with remaining parts taken from reference TRBV7-2 and TRBJ2-3, reads GAGVSQSPSNKVTEKGKDVELRCDPISGHTALYWYRQSLGQGLEFLIYFQGNSAPDKSGLPSDRFSAERTGGSVSTLTIQRTQQEDSAVYLCASSPRVLDTQYFGPGTRLTVL.

This clone was counted once. The junction departs from the called germline gene at one end, perhaps through a read error. The rearrangement uses TRBV19 and TRBJ2-3; TRBD1 matches 9 bases. CDR3 length equals 13 residues. Germline V CDR1 and CDR2: LNHDA, SQIVND (reference sequence). This CDR3 reads CASSILLDRGPVF. The CDR3 region has the DNA TGTGCCAGTAGTATCCTATTGGACAGGGGCCCCGTATTT. Together with reference TRBV19 and TRBJ2-3, the CDR3 gives the full variable domain: DGGITQSPKYLFRKEGQNVTLSCEQNLNHDAMYWYRQDPGQGLRLIYYSQIVNDFQKGDIAEGYSVSREKKESFPLTVTSAQKNPTAFYLCASSILLDRGPVFGPGTRLTVL.

The chain combines TRBV28 with TRBJ2-7, with 10 positions matching TRBD1. V dropped 4 bases and J dropped 0; count of bases not matched to a gene: 9. CDR3 length: 17 residues. Per germline, CDR1 MDHEN and CDR2 SYDVKM. The CDR3 DNA sequence: TGTGCCAGCAGTTCAATAGGGACAGGGGATAGCTCCTACGAGCAGTACTTC. It yields the protein CASSSIGTGDSSYEQYF.

The chain carries TRBV29-1 and TRBJ1-4; D may be TRBD1 (6 bases). V lost 3 bases and J lost 8, with 10 bases in between. CDR1 is SQVTM and CDR2 is ANQGSEA in the germline V gene. The CDR3 spans 12 residues. CDR3 nucleotides: TGCAGCGTTGAGTCAGGGGTCGAAAAACTGTTTTTT. It encodes CSVESGVEKLFF.

The chain couples TRBV28 to TRBJ2-7, with 13 bases identical to TRBD2. Losses at the gene ends were 5 bases for V and 7 bases for J; bases not matched to a gene: 17. The CDR3 totals 18 residues. The germline gives CDR1 MDHEN, CDR2 SYDVKM. The CDR3 here is CASSGGLLPGLAGFEQYF. CDR3 nucleotide sequence: TGTGCCAGCAGTGGGGGACTATTGCCGGGACTAGCGGGGTTTGAGCAGTACTTC.

The chain recombines TRBV5-4 with TRBJ1-2; no reliable D call. The germline V gene encodes CDR1 SGHNT and CDR2 YYREEE (reference sequence). V lost 0 bases and J 5 bases, leaving 8 bases between the germline ends. The CDR3 has 13 amino acids. The CDR3 reads CASSLGAEYGYTF. CDR3 coding DNA: TGTGCCAGCAGCTTGGGGGCAGAGTATGGCTACACCTTC.

This sequence joins TRBV11-2 and TRBJ2-1, with 10 bases aligning to TRBD1. Looked up from germline, CDR1 is SGHAT and CDR2 is FQNNGV. This CDR3 has 14 amino acids. With V trimmed by 6 bases and J by 4 bases, 3 bases remained unmatched. CDR3 nucleotides: TGTGCCAGCAGGCCGGGACAGGGGTACAATGAGCAGTTCTTC. Translating it yields CASRPGQGYNEQFF.

A few counts support this clone. The chain employs TRBV9 and TRBJ1-2; 9 bases line up with TRBD1. V shed 4 bases, J shed 5 bases, and the junction held 3 bases outside the gene matches. Germline CDR1 SGDLS, CDR2 YYNGEE. The CDR3 runs to 13 residues. CDR3 bases: TGTGCCAGCAGCCCACAGGGGGCTTATGGCTACACCTTC. Protein sequence: CASSPQGAYGYTF.

The chain joins TRBV5-4 to TRBJ1-1; D not certain. The CDR3 loop spans 14 amino acids. V was pared by 4 bases and J by 5 bases, with 15 bases between. In germline, CDR1 is SGHNT, CDR2 YYREEE (reference sequence). For the CDR3, the DNA is TGTGCCAGCAGCGGGGTCAAGACGGGGACTGAAGCTTTCTTT. Its protein is CASSGVKTGTEAFF. The whole variable domain, remainder taken from reference TRBV5-4 and TRBJ1-1, is ETGVTQSPTHLIKTRGQQVTLRCSSQSGHNTVSWYQQALGQGPQFIFQYYREEENGRGNFPPRFSGLQFPNYSSELNVNALELDDSALYLCASSGVKTGTEAFFGQGTRLTVV.

This chain joins TRBV5-4 and TRBJ2-2; D gene unclear. V was trimmed by 0 bases and J by 2 bases, leaving 5 bases between them. This CDR3 contains 14 residues. Per germline, CDR1 SGHNT and CDR2 YYREEE (reference sequence). The CDR3 coding sequence is TGTGCCAGCAGCTTGGCCCCAAACACCGGGGAGCTGTTTTTT. Its protein is CASSLAPNTGELFF.

V and J are TRBV4-1 and TRBJ2-7; 9 bases align to TRBD1. This CDR3 comprises 15 residues. CDR1 MGHRA and CDR2 YSYEKL come from the germline V gene. V shed 4 bases and J 6 bases; nucleotides not matched to a gene: 10. The CDR3 coding sequence is TGCGCCAGCAGCCCCTATGGACAGGGGATCTCCGAGCAGTACTTC. Residues: CASSPYGQGISEQYF.